The 21 T cell receptor beta chains presented below share a single source sample, sequenced in a study of shared clonotypes between healthy human individuals. Assay: immunoSEQ multiplex PCR; the TCRdb copy retains only in-frame clones and omits some. The data contain millions of clones, approximately 93% of them singletons. Sequencing was performed on naive CD4+ T cells from PBMCs. Regarding subset: CD45RA+ positively selected. The receptors were gathered from a man aged 18 to 30 in good health. Some clones in this sample may be carry-over from other donors' samples.

The rearrangement joins TRBV18 to TRBJ2-7; D gene ambiguous. Per the germline V gene, CDR1 is KGHSH and CDR2 is LQKENI. CDR3 size: 13 residues. V dropped 2 bases and J dropped 5 bases, with 10 bases sitting between them. The CDR3 loop is CASSPGLANEQYF. In nucleotides, the CDR3 is TGTGCCAGCTCACCAGGGCTTGCGAACGAGCAGTACTTC.

The chain carries TRBV5-6 and TRBJ2-7; no firm D call. V lost 1 base and J lost 7, with 18 bases in between. The CDR3 totals 15 residues. Germline values: CDR1 SGHDT, CDR2 YYEEEE. Here the CDR3 DNA reads TGTGCCAGCAGCTTGAGGTTAGTCGGAACAGTGGAGCAGTACTTC. Its translation is CASSLRLVGTVEQYF.

The rearrangement uses TRBV18 and TRBJ1-3; no definite D call. This CDR3 is built from 14 residues. V lost 2 bases to trimming and J lost 0 bases, with 5 bases between them. Germline values: CDR1 KGHSH, CDR2 LQKENI. This CDR3 reads CASSPWSSGNTIYF. The CDR3 nucleotides are TGTGCCAGCTCACCATGGAGCTCTGGAAACACCATATATTTT.

The chain joins TRBV27 to TRBJ2-7; the match to TRBD2 covers 9 bases. Trimming took 5 bases from V and 3 from J; bases not matched to a gene: 8. This CDR3 spans 15 amino acids. CDR1 is MNHEY and CDR2 is SMNVEV in the germline V gene (reference sequence). CDR3 in DNA: TGTGCCAGCAGTCCAAGACTAGCGGTTCTCTACGAGCAGTACTTC. Translation: CASSPRLAVLYEQYF.

To note about this clone: Other DNA sequences in the sample encode the same CDR3. The gene calls are TRBV7-3 and TRBJ2-1; tentatively, D is TRBD2 (6 bases). CDR3 length equals 15 residues. CDR1 and CDR2 (germline): SGHTA, FQGTGA. The V and J ends lost 0 bases and 4 bases respectively, with 10 bases between them. CDR3 loop: CASSLTAGSYNEQFF. CDR3 DNA sequence: TGTGCCAGCAGCTTAACGGCGGGATCGTACAATGAGCAGTTCTTC.

This chain links TRBV15 with TRBJ2-1; D might be TRBD1 (5 bases). Trimming removed 8 bases at V and 7 bases at J, with 18 bases between. The V gene's germline CDR1 is LNHNV and CDR2 YYDKDF (reference sequence). The CDR3 sequence is 14 residues long. As DNA, the CDR3 is TGTGCCACCGGGGCCCGACAAGGGGCGAATGAGCAGTTCTTC. This translates into CATGARQGANEQFF.

The chain links TRBV18 to TRBJ2-5; maybe TRBD1 (6 bases). V was pared by 4 bases and J by 2 bases, with 11 bases between. The CDR3 has 14 amino acids. Germline CDR1 and CDR2: KGHSH and LQKENI. In nucleotides, the CDR3 is TGTGCCAGCTCACAGGACAGCGAACAAGAGACCCAGTACTTC. This codes for CASSQDSEQETQYF.

This rearrangement joins TRBV5-1 to TRBJ2-7; 12 nucleotides agree with TRBD1. The CDR3 runs 14 residues. Looked up from germline, CDR1 is SGHRS and CDR2 is YFSETQ. The V and J ends lost 4 bases and 5 bases, in that order; junction bases with no gene match: 4. CDR3 sequence reads: CASSRGTGGNEQYF. DNA for the CDR3: TGCGCCAGCAGCCGCGGGACAGGGGGCAACGAGCAGTACTTC. Variable domain in full (rest from reference TRBV5-1 and TRBJ2-7): KAGVTQTPRYLIKTRGQQVTLSCSPISGHRSVSWYQQTPGQGLQFLFEYFSETQRNKGNFPGRFSGRQFSNSRSEMNVSTLELGDSALYLCASSRGTGGNEQYFGPGTRLTVT.

This chain uses TRBV10-3 with TRBJ2-3, with TRBD2 as a possible D gene (5 bases). The V gene's germline CDR1 is ENHRY and CDR2 SYGVKD. This CDR3 comprises 13 residues. Trimming removed 4 bases from V and 5 bases from J, with 10 bases in between. Here the CDR3 reads CAISVAGLDTQYF. CDR3 DNA sequence: TGTGCCATCAGTGTGGCGGGTCTAGATACGCAGTATTTT.

The genes are TRBV7-2 and TRBJ1-6, with 7 bases lining up with TRBD1. Germline V gene lookup returns CDR1 SGHTA and CDR2 FQGNSA. V trimming: 2 bases; J trimming: 6 bases; junction bases outside the gene matches: 4. The CDR3 has 15 residues. CDR3 loop: CASSLLGQPNSPLHF. The CDR3, as DNA: TGTGCCAGCAGCTTATTGGGACAGCCTAATTCACCCCTCCACTTT.

The V call is TRBV7-9, the J call TRBJ1-4; D gene uncertain. The ends were cut back, 1 base at V and 2 bases at J, with 14 bases in the middle. Germline V gives CDR1 SEHNR, CDR2 FQNEAQ (reference sequence). The CDR3 runs 17 residues. The CDR3 loop is CASSLGAGSGTNEKLFF. CDR3 nucleotide sequence: TGTGCCAGCAGCTTAGGGGCGGGCTCTGGGACTAATGAAAAACTGTTTTTT.

V and J are TRBV5-1 and TRBJ2-6, with TRBD1 matching over 9 bases. There are 17 residues in the CDR3. CDR1 and CDR2 from the germline V gene are SGHRS and YFSETQ. Trimming took 0 bases from V and 2 from J; bases not matched to a gene: 3. The CDR3 region is CASSLDRGLPGANVLTF. In DNA form, the CDR3 reads TGCGCCAGCAGCTTGGACAGGGGGCTCCCTGGGGCCAACGTCCTGACTTTC.

This clone turned up a few times. This rearrangement joins TRBV2 to TRBJ1-5, with unresolved D. V was clipped by 1 base and J by 6 bases, with 7 bases between them. The length of the CDR3 is 13 residues. Germline loops: CDR1 SNHLY, CDR2 FYNNEI. CDR3 residues: CASSEDRIQPQHF. In nucleotides, the CDR3 is TGTGCCAGCAGTGAAGATAGGATTCAGCCCCAGCATTTT.

The genes are TRBV2 and TRBJ2-2; the match to TRBD1 covers 7 bases. CDR3 length: 14 residues. Germline CDR1 SNHLY, CDR2 FYNNEI. Trimming at V came to 6 bases and at J to 3 bases, leaving 4 bases not matched to a gene. CDR3: CASRVTGYTGELFF. CDR3 in DNA: TGTGCCAGCAGGGTGACAGGGTACACCGGGGAGCTGTTTTTT.

V usage is TRBV10-1 and J usage is TRBJ2-1, with 7 bases aligning to TRBD2. Germline V gene data show CDR1 as WNHNN and CDR2 as SYGVQD (reference sequence). V was pared by 5 bases and J by 4 bases, with 5 bases of the junction left unmatched. The CDR3 runs 14 residues. CDR3 sequence reads: CASSTGTTYNEQFF. The CDR3 DNA reads TGCGCCAGCAGTACCGGGACTACGTACAATGAGCAGTTCTTC.

The chain uses TRBV29-1 and TRBJ2-5; D is unclear. The CDR3 covers 12 residues. Germline V gene data show CDR1 as SQVTM and CDR2 as ANQGSEA. V was cut by 0 bases and J by 4 bases, with 6 bases left in between. CDR3 nucleotide sequence: TGCAGCGTTGAAGATCTTCGAGAGACCCAGTACTTC. Translated: CSVEDLRETQYF.

This chain connects TRBV15 to TRBJ1-1, with D tentatively TRBD1 (5 bases). Germline CDR1 reads LNHNV; CDR2 reads YYDKDF (reference sequence). The CDR3 contains 13 residues. With 4 bases removed from V and 1 base from J, the gap between germline ends came to 7 bases. CDR3 bases: TGTGCCACCAGCAACGGGGGGAACACTGAAGCTTTCTTT. It codes for CATSNGGNTEAFF.

J is TRBJ2-1 and V is TRBV19; 9 nucleotides line up with TRBD2. CDR1 and CDR2 (germline): LNHDA, SQIVND (reference sequence). This CDR3 comprises 16 residues. V gave up 4 bases and J gave up 5 bases; unmatched junction bases: 9. In nucleotides, the CDR3 is TGTGCCAGTAGTAAGCTAGCGGGGTCAACTAACAATGAGCAGTTCTTC. It translates to CASSKLAGSTNNEQFF. Looking up the rest from reference TRBV19 and TRBJ2-1 gives the full variable domain: DGGITQSPKYLFRKEGQNVTLSCEQNLNHDAMYWYRQDPGQGLRLIYYSQIVNDFQKGDIAEGYSVSREKKESFPLTVTSAQKNPTAFYLCASSKLAGSTNNEQFFGPGTRLTVL.

For this clone: Other DNA sequences from this sample encode an identical CDR3 as well. The chain recombines TRBV10-3 with TRBJ1-5, with a tentative D call TRBD1 (6 bases). Germline V gene data show CDR1 as ENHRY and CDR2 as SYGVKD. This CDR3 spans 13 amino acids. The V gene lost 8 bases and the J gene lost 0 bases, with 8 bases spanning the gap. The DNA of the CDR3 is TGTGCCATCGGACAGAATAGCAATCAGCCCCAGCATTTT. The encoded protein is CAIGQNSNQPQHF.

Comment on this clone: Other DNA sequences within the sample encode an identical CDR3. The chain couples TRBV5-1 to TRBJ1-4, with unresolved D. Per the germline V gene, CDR1 is SGHRS and CDR2 is YFSETQ. Trimming took off 5 bases at V and 8 bases at J, with 10 bases between the two ends. This CDR3 spans 12 amino acids. The CDR3 DNA follows: TGCGCCAGCAGTTTTGGCGGAGAAAAACTGTTTTTT. It encodes CASSFGGEKLFF.

V and J are TRBV19 and TRBJ2-2; no clear D gene. Deletions cut 0 bases from V and 6 bases from J, with 5 bases between. The CDR3 runs 13 residues. Germline CDR1 is LNHDA and CDR2 is SQIVND (reference sequence). This chain's CDR3 is CASSIDESGELFF. The DNA for the CDR3 is TGTGCCAGTAGTATAGACGAGTCCGGGGAGCTGTTTTTT.